One T cell receptor (beta chain) is described in this entry. No antigen is known for it. Nothing much larger sits one base from this clone, and base qualities are not available. Enrolling through a virtual design, the prospective study's participants ranged in age from roughly 18 to 100 years and lived across about two dozen United States geographic areas. In the prospective study, participants were assigned to cohorts based on the clinical history participants reported in a screening survey and a study questionnaire. ImmuneRACE Cohort 3 recovered participants were defined by two consecutive negative NP/OP PCR tests, healthcare professional clearance, or symptom resolution. Each participant in the prospective study had whole blood, serum and a nasopharyngeal or oropharyngeal swab collected by mobile phlebotomists. Additional blood draws and questionnaires over an approximately 2-month period could optionally be provided by prospective study participants. Prospective study blood samples were shipped either frozen or at room temperature before DNA extraction.

This sample was included in a study of blood T cell repertoires in COVID-19 (dated by TCRdb to 2018 to 2021). The study in broad terms: Samples covering the acute and convalescent phases of COVID-19 were provided by collaborators in the United States, Italy and Spain. Where available, HLA class I and class II types were obtained from metadata supplied by the sample provider rather than from assay-based typing. The samples were drawn from the first 160 participants of the ongoing ImmuneRACE study and from over a thousand subjects provided by 6 global collaborators. Nearly every sample came with metadata listing a de-identified subject ID, COVID-19 status, age in years and sex. The dataset comprised deeply sampled blood TCRbeta repertoires from subjects exposed to, actively infected with, or recovered from COVID-19. The prospective study material was composed of cDNA or gDNA derived from T cells, B-cell-depleted T cells, or PBMCs. The repertoires were made available in a free public database intended to serve as a resource for research on the immune response to SARS-CoV-2. Results and caveats for the whole study, not just this receptor: The quantity of clinical and demographic metadata differed by source and by participant and was supplied without curation.

TCRbeta CDR3 regions were amplified from genomic DNA by means of the immunoSEQ Assay, a bias-controlled multiplex PCR. The study's own analysis went as follows. The number of nucleated cells in each sample was estimated from the amplification of reference gene primers within the assay. To quantify the absolute abundance of each unique TCRbeta CDR3 rearrangement, sequence reads were collapsed and filtered. For each sample, productive Simpson clonality was calculated by taking the square root of Simpson's diversity index across productive rearrangements. TCRdb mirrors the immuneACCESS table, restricted to in-frame sequences. Some clones are absent from its copies; in checked studies, under half trace to an unresolved V gene, and the reason for the others is unknown. For V, J and clone size, that table is used; D and trimming come from the DNA. The sample records 190,000 or so clones, 89% of which are singletons. The ten largest clones add up to over 7% of the sample.

Sequenced sample: PBMCs or T cells enriched from blood (not recorded which). This sequence originates from a young woman who had recovered from COVID-19.

The DNA is as follows: TGTGCCAGTAGTATGTCTGTAGCCAAAAACATTCAGTACTTC. Its translation reads: CASSMSVAKNIQYF. The rearranged chain carries TRBV19 and TRBJ2-4; no confident D gene assignment can be made. The junction carries 6 bases between V and J, which are trimmed by 3 bases and 0 bases respectively. Measured from the cysteine to the phenylalanine, the CDR3 is 14 residues long. Of all the DNA, just the CDR3 is kept, 42 bases in frame from base 1. According to the germline V gene (reference sequence), CDR1 reads LNHDA and CDR2 reads SQIVND.